This T cell receptor (beta chain) is from a study of T cells in localized non-small cell lung cancer. Germline V gene lookup returns CDR1 SGHRS and CDR2 YFSETQ. V was shortened by 2 bases and J by 3 bases, with 11 bases between the two germline ends. The CDR3 spans 14 residues. About this clone: Its antigen is not identified.

Using immunoSEQ multiplex PCR, the repertoire was profiled, and TCRdb retains in-frame clones only, with some absent. The sample shows tens of thousands of clones, 80% to 90% of them seen only once. The study, taken as a whole, reports: Uninvolved adjacent lung had the highest recorded T cell clonality, with tumor below it.

The receptor comes from a woman aged 40 to 75 with stage I lung adenocarcinoma. The V and J genes are TRBV5-1 and TRBJ1-1, with D possibly being TRBD1 (5 bases). The starting material was peripheral blood, obtained before any cancer treatment. The CDR3 region has the DNA TGCGCCAGCAGCTTTAGGGGTTTGGACACTGAAGCTTTCTTT. This encodes CASSFRGLDTEAFF. The full variable domain, rest sourced from reference TRBV5-1 and TRBJ1-1, is KAGVTQTPRYLIKTRGQQVTLSCSPISGHRSVSWYQQTPGQGLQFLFEYFSETQRNKGNFPGRFSGRQFSNSRSEMNVSTLELGDSALYLCASSFRGLDTEAFFGQGTRLTVV.